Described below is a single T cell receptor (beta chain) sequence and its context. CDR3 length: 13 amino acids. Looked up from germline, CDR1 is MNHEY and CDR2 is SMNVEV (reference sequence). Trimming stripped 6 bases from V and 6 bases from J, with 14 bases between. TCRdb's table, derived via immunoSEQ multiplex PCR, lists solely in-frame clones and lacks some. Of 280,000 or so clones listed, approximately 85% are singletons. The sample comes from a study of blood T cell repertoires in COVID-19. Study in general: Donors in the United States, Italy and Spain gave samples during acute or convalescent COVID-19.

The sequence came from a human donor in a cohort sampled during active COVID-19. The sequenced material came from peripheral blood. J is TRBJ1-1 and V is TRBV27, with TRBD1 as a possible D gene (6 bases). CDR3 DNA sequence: TGTGCCAGCAGGCCTGACAGGTTCGCTGAAGCTTTCTTT. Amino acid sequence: CASRPDRFAEAFF.